The rows below give T cell receptor beta chains drawn from one sample of a study of blood T cell repertoires in COVID-19. Sequenced by immunoSEQ multiplex PCR; TCRdb stores in-frame clones only, minus some. The sample lists 90,000 to 110,000 clones, approximately 84% seen once, with 6.5% to 8% in the top ten. The sequencing input was peripheral blood. Receptor source: a woman aged 45-65 years with acute or convalescent COVID-19. Both conserved end residues are part of each CDR3. D genes are given only for firm matches. Clone size appears in some rows only: once, few, many, or a class for an expanded clone.

j_gene: TRBJ2-5; abundance: NA; v_gene: TRBV11-3; d_gene: TRBD2; CDR3nt: TGTGCCTCCGCCGTAGGCGGGGGGAGATTTGAGACCCAGTACTTC; CDR3aa: CASAVGGGRFETQYF
j_gene: TRBJ1-5; abundance: NA; v_gene: TRBV18; d_gene: NA; CDR3nt: TGTGCCAGCTCACCAAGTTCAGACAGGCGCAATCAGCCCCAGCATTTT; CDR3aa: CASSPSSDRRNQPQHF
j_gene: TRBJ2-7; abundance: once; v_gene: TRBV5-1; d_gene: TRBD2; CDR3nt: TGCGCCAGCAGCTACCTTAGCGGGGGGGCGGATGAGCAGTACTTC; CDR3aa: CASSYLSGGADEQYF
j_gene: TRBJ1-3; abundance: NA; v_gene: TRBV27; d_gene: NA; CDR3nt: TGTGCCAGCAGTTTCGATAGATCCTCTGGAAACACCATATATTTT; CDR3aa: CASSFDRSSGNTIYF
j_gene: TRBJ1-2; abundance: NA; v_gene: TRBV19; d_gene: NA; CDR3nt: TGTGCCAGTAGTCTGGGATCTCAGGGAGGCTACACCTTC; CDR3aa: CASSLGSQGGYTF
j_gene: TRBJ1-5; abundance: NA; v_gene: TRBV5-1; d_gene: NA; CDR3nt: TGCGCCAGCAGCCCCTATGGGGGACTCAATCAGCCCCAGCATTTT; CDR3aa: CASSPYGGLNQPQHF
j_gene: TRBJ1-4; abundance: NA; v_gene: TRBV9; d_gene: NA; CDR3nt: TGTGCCAGCAGCCGTACTGTCTACCAGGGAGAAAAACTGTTTTTT; CDR3aa: CASSRTVYQGEKLFF
j_gene: TRBJ2-2; abundance: NA; v_gene: TRBV18; d_gene: NA; CDR3nt: TGTGCCAGCTCACCACCTTTTGGAGGAACGAACACCGGGGAGCTGTTTTTT; CDR3aa: CASSPPFGGTNTGELFF
j_gene: TRBJ1-3; abundance: NA; v_gene: TRBV6-5; d_gene: TRBD1; CDR3nt: TGTGCCAGCAGTCCGGGACAGGGTAAAAACACCATATATTTT; CDR3aa: CASSPGQGKNTIYF
j_gene: TRBJ1-1; abundance: NA; v_gene: TRBV5-4; d_gene: NA; CDR3nt: TGTGCCAGCAGCTTTAAGGCGGGAAACACTGAAGCTTTCTTT; CDR3aa: CASSFKAGNTEAFF
j_gene: TRBJ2-4; abundance: NA; v_gene: TRBV7-2; d_gene: NA; CDR3nt: TGTGCCAGCAGCTTAGTCGGAGGAGGGCCCCTTTTC; CDR3aa: CASSLVGGGPLF
j_gene: TRBJ1-2; abundance: NA; v_gene: TRBV5-4; d_gene: NA; CDR3nt: TGTGCCAGCAGCACAAACAGGGTTGGCTACACCTTC; CDR3aa: CASSTNRVGYTF
j_gene: TRBJ2-7; abundance: NA; v_gene: TRBV7-6; d_gene: TRBD2; CDR3nt: TGTGCCAGCAGCTTAGGGCTAGCGGGGGGAACCTACGAGCAGTACTTC; CDR3aa: CASSLGLAGGTYEQYF
j_gene: TRBJ1-1; abundance: NA; v_gene: TRBV5-4; d_gene: TRBD1; CDR3nt: TGTGCCAGCAGCCCTCAAAAGGGGACAGGGATCACTGAAGCTTTCTTT; CDR3aa: CASSPQKGTGITEAFF
j_gene: TRBJ1-2; abundance: once; v_gene: TRBV28; d_gene: NA; CDR3nt: TGTGCCAGCAGTTTAACCCAGGGGAGTGGCTACACCTTC; CDR3aa: CASSLTQGSGYTF
j_gene: TRBJ1-6; abundance: NA; v_gene: TRBV7-2; d_gene: NA; CDR3nt: TGTGCCAGCGGGCGTCTGAATTCACCCCTCCACTTT; CDR3aa: CASGRLNSPLHF
j_gene: TRBJ1-4; abundance: few; v_gene: TRBV5-1; d_gene: NA; CDR3nt: TGCGCCAGCAGCTTTGATCCAGGGGAAAAACTGTTTTTT; CDR3aa: CASSFDPGEKLFF
j_gene: TRBJ1-1; abundance: NA; v_gene: TRBV18; d_gene: NA; CDR3nt: TGTGCCAGCTCACCCCCAAACACTGAAGCTTTCTTT; CDR3aa: CASSPPNTEAFF
j_gene: TRBJ2-7; abundance: once; v_gene: TRBV6-5; d_gene: TRBD1; CDR3nt: TGTGCCAGCGGATTCCGGGACAGGGCCCACGAGCAGTACTTC; CDR3aa: CASGFRDRAHEQYF
j_gene: TRBJ1-1; abundance: NA; v_gene: TRBV5-6; d_gene: NA; CDR3nt: TGTGCCAGCAGCCCCGGCGGGATCATGAACACTGAAGCTTTCTTT; CDR3aa: CASSPGGIMNTEAFF
j_gene: TRBJ1-4; abundance: NA; v_gene: TRBV2; d_gene: NA; CDR3nt: TGTGCCAGCAAACTTCCTAATGAAAAACTGTTTTTT; CDR3aa: CASKLPNEKLFF
j_gene: TRBJ2-3; abundance: NA; v_gene: TRBV18; d_gene: NA; CDR3nt: TGTGCCAGCGGACAGAGCTGGGGCACAGATACGCAGTATTTT; CDR3aa: CASGQSWGTDTQYF
j_gene: TRBJ1-1; abundance: NA; v_gene: TRBV9; d_gene: TRBD1; CDR3nt: TGTGCCAGCAGCCCCCGGGACAGGGGCCCTTTCCAATGGGCTTTCTTT; CDR3aa: CASSPRDRGPFQWAFF
j_gene: TRBJ1-3; abundance: NA; v_gene: TRBV7-9; d_gene: TRBD1; CDR3nt: TGTGCCAGCAGCCGACAGGGGGCGGCGGGAAACACCATATATTTT; CDR3aa: CASSRQGAAGNTIYF
j_gene: TRBJ1-2; abundance: NA; v_gene: TRBV9; d_gene: NA; CDR3nt: TGTGCCAGCAGCGTACTTGACAGCCTCTCCCTCTATGGCTACACCTTC; CDR3aa: CASSVLDSLSLYGYTF
j_gene: TRBJ1-6; abundance: NA; v_gene: TRBV2; d_gene: TRBD1; CDR3nt: TGTGCCAGCTTACCGACAGGGACAGCGTCACCCCTCCACTTT; CDR3aa: CASLPTGTASPLHF
j_gene: TRBJ2-1; abundance: NA; v_gene: TRBV5-1; d_gene: TRBD1; CDR3nt: TGCGCCAGCAGCCTCACCGGGACAGGGGATGAGCAGTTCTTC; CDR3aa: CASSLTGTGDEQFF